The rows below give T cell receptor beta chains drawn from one sample of a study of blood T cell repertoires in COVID-19. The protocol was immunoSEQ multiplex PCR, while the TCRdb copy is restricted to in-frame clones and leaves out a portion. This table has 300,000 to 400,000 clones, 70% to 90% appearing once. Input material: PBMCs or T cells enriched from blood (not recorded which). These receptors were taken from a woman under 40 with acute COVID-19. CDR3s leave out the opening cysteine and the closing phenylalanine or tryptophan.

TRBV5-1 ASRQPVGQGGNSPLH
TRBV9 ASSVRKLGGTQY
TRBV18 ASSRRDRGGEQY
TRBV7-2 ASSLGRGRQPQH
TRBV10-3 AIQGGTGELF
TRBV7-8 ASSLDGAEQY
TRBV27 ASSPRGAYNEQF
TRBV6-2/TRBV6-3 ASSSLAGGQETQY
TRBV2 ASSVTGGGYT
TRBV12-3/TRBV12-4 ASSPGQAREAF
TRBV7-2 ASSLALNSPLH
TRBV7-2 ASSLGGVLNTEAF
TRBV7-6 ASSFRGDQPQH
TRBV6-2/TRBV6-3 ASSYAKVGSGTEAF
TRBV27 ASGDRWNTEAF
TRBV10-1 ASSEFGGSNTGELF
TRBV6-5 ASRGQRVSNQPQH
TRBV2 ASAKGRDRRSYEQY
TRBV7-9 ASSVAGGRAGELF
TRBV9 ASSWGDGSPLH
TRBV30 AWSDGRNSFSNQPQH
TRBV2 ASRRGGPNEQF
TRBV7-2 ASSLAGVRTDTQY
TRBV7-9 ASSLTGTNYGYT
TRBV4-1 ASSRRPGQGGPNTEAF
TRBV18 ASSPGLNPHYGYT
TRBV3-1/TRBV3-2 ASSQTASGYNEQF
TRBV6-5 ASRSQGAGGYT